This T cell receptor (beta chain) was identified during a study of OX40 agonist ivuxolimab in advanced cancers. Study overall: Every 2 weeks, patients received ivuxolimab intravenously, dosed at 0.01 to 10 mg/kg. Partial responses were seen in three patients, one with hepatocellular carcinoma and two with cutaneous melanoma.

Sequencing was performed with immunoSEQ multiplex PCR; in TCRdb, only in-frame clones are kept and a portion is missing. Of tens of thousands of clones in the sample, 80% to 90% were seen once. About this clone: The antigen is not known. An end of the junction differs from the germline gene, which may be a read error.

Study-level findings and limits: CD4+ and CD8+ blood T cells expanded clonally by week 6 at 0.1 to 3.0 mg/kg. Nonresponders, in some cases, also had low normalized T-cell clonal expansion.

The CDR3 is 18 residues long. The germline CDR1 and CDR2 sequences are WSHSY and SAAADI. The genes are TRBV10-2 and TRBJ2-1, with TRBD2 matching 11 bases. Sequenced here: CD4+ or CD8+ T cells sorted from blood, sampled in a trial of the OX40 agonist ivuxolimab. The source is an adult with an advanced solid tumor such as melanoma, head and neck, liver or kidney cancer. This chain's CDR3 is CASSRPTLAGGPYYEQFF. In DNA, the CDR3 is TGCGCCAGCAGTCGCCCGACTCTAGCGGGGGGTCCCTACTATGAGCAGTTCTTC.